Presented here are 15 T cell receptor beta chains from one specimen sequenced in a study of cytomegalovirus exposure and HLA in healthy donors. Researchers ran the PCR with 60 Vbeta and 13 Jbeta primers. Measured with immunoSEQ multiplex PCR; TCRdb has only the in-frame clones, and not every one. The sample lists approximately 150,000 clones, around 79% occurring once. Sequencing used PBMCs. These receptors all stem from a human donor in good health.

The V and J genes are TRBV10-1 and TRBJ2-1; TRBD1 might be the D (6 bases). The CDR3 spans 15 residues. V was pared by 0 bases and J by 7 bases, with 13 bases between. Germline lookup yields CDR1 WNHNN and CDR2 SYGVQD (reference sequence). CDR3 residues: CASSESILGANEQFF. Written as DNA, the CDR3 is TGCGCCAGCAGTGAGTCGATTCTGGGGGCAAATGAGCAGTTCTTC.

This clone showed up just once. This chain connects TRBV9 to TRBJ2-7; 7 nucleotides match TRBD1. This CDR3 has 13 amino acids. With V trimmed by 5 bases and J by 5 bases, 7 bases remained unmatched. The germline gives CDR1 SGDLS, CDR2 YYNGEE. CDR3 sequence reads: CASSAQGLDEQYF. DNA for the CDR3: TGTGCCAGCAGTGCACAGGGGCTGGACGAGCAGTACTTC.

The chain combines TRBV6-5 with TRBJ1-2; TRBD1 agrees at 9 bases. The V gene end was trimmed by 6 bases and the J gene end by 8 bases; junction bases not matched to a gene: 7. This CDR3 contains 13 residues. Germline V gene lookup returns CDR1 MNHEY and CDR2 SVGAGI. This chain's CDR3 is CASSLGQGEGYTF. The CDR3 region has the DNA TGTGCCAGCAGCTTGGGACAGGGTGAAGGCTACACCTTC.

The rearrangement uses TRBV2 and TRBJ1-5; D may be TRBD1 (6 bases). The CDR3 is 14 amino acids. The ends were cut back, 6 bases at V and 7 bases at J, with 16 bases in the middle. The germline gives CDR1 SNHLY, CDR2 FYNNEI. CDR3 protein: CASRETNRDQPQHF. The CDR3 DNA reads as TGTGCCAGCAGAGAAACCAACAGGGACCAGCCCCAGCATTTT.

The rearrangement links TRBV10-3 to TRBJ1-1; D gene unclear. The CDR3 totals 14 residues. The germline V and J ends were trimmed by 6 bases and 1 base, with 12 bases remaining between them. CDR1 ENHRY and CDR2 SYGVKD come from the germline V gene. CDR3: CAISAFTENTEAFF. Written as DNA, the CDR3 is TGTGCCATCAGCGCCTTTACAGAGAACACTGAAGCTTTCTTT.

On this clone: Other DNA sequences in this sample translate to the same CDR3. The chain carries TRBV7-2 and TRBJ2-7; no clear D gene. V lost 6 bases, J lost 0 bases, and 6 bases lay in between. Germline CDR1 and CDR2: SGHTA and FQGNSA. CDR3 size: 12 residues. The CDR3: CASSSSSYEQYF. CDR3 DNA sequence: TGTGCCAGCAGTTCTAGCTCCTACGAGCAGTACTTC.

In this sample, this clone turned up once. V gene TRBV6-4 combines with J gene TRBJ1-5; D uncertain. Trimming removed 3 bases from V and 6 bases from J, with 12 bases in between. The CDR3 totals 14 residues. Germline CDR1 is MRHNA and CDR2 is SNTAGT. CDR3 residues: CASSELAGGQPQHF. CDR3 coding DNA: TGTGCCAGCAGTGAGTTGGCAGGAGGTCAGCCCCAGCATTTT.

J is TRBJ2-5 and V is TRBV10-1, with 13 positions matching TRBD2. Germline CDR1 WNHNN, CDR2 SYGVQD (reference sequence). With V trimmed by 3 bases and J by 2 bases, 3 bases remained unmatched. The CDR3 is made up of 16 amino acids. The CDR3 DNA reads TGCGCCAGCAGTGATGGGACTAGCGGGGAACAAGAGACCCAGTACTTC. Translation gives CASSDGTSGEQETQYF.

This clone has just one count. The chain is built from TRBV7-9 and TRBJ1-4; D ambiguous. The CDR3 is made up of 15 amino acids. V was shortened by 8 bases and J by 8 bases, with 21 bases between the two germline ends. CDR1 is SEHNR, CDR2 FQNEAQ, per germline (reference sequence). This CDR3 reads CASRPGLGSLEKLFF. The CDR3, as DNA: TGTGCCAGCCGTCCGGGCTTAGGGAGTTTGGAAAAACTGTTTTTT.

V is TRBV28 and J is TRBJ2-7, with 7 bases that match TRBD2. Germline V lookup: CDR1 MDHEN, CDR2 SYDVKM. J was trimmed by 5 bases and V by 6 bases; bases with no gene match: 13. CDR3 length: 15 amino acids. CDR3 nucleotides: TGTGCCAGCAGGGGAGGAGGAGCGGGATCTCACGAGCAGTACTTC. Protein product: CASRGGGAGSHEQYF.

The CDR3: CASSSGREETQYF. The CDR3 bases are TGTGCCAGCAGTTCCGGGAGAGAAGAGACCCAGTACTTC. J is TRBJ2-5 and V is TRBV2; perhaps TRBD2 as D (6 bases). The CDR3 is made up of 13 amino acids. Trimming left V 5 bases short and J 3 bases short, with 10 bases between. Germline V gives CDR1 SNHLY, CDR2 FYNNEI.

This clone was counted only a few times. V usage is TRBV7-2 and J usage is TRBJ2-7, with 8 bases lining up with TRBD2. The CDR3 covers 15 residues. The trim removed 1 base at V and 3 bases at J, leaving 5 bases unmatched. Germline V CDR1 and CDR2: SGHTA, FQGNSA. Here the CDR3 DNA reads TGTGCCAGCAGCTTAGGACGGGAGGGCCTCTACGAGCAGTACTTC. This translates into CASSLGREGLYEQYF.

The rearrangement joins TRBV11-1 to TRBJ2-5, with TRBD2 as a possible D gene (5 bases). With 5 bases removed from V and 5 bases from J, the gap between germline ends came to 21 bases. Germline CDR1 reads SGHAT; CDR2 reads FQDESV (reference sequence). CDR3 length: 16 residues. The CDR3 region is CASSPRVRRPGETQYF. The CDR3 DNA follows: TGTGCCAGCAGCCCCCGAGTAAGGCGACCGGGGGAGACCCAGTACTTC.

This chain links TRBV11-2 with TRBJ2-1, with a possible D match to TRBD2 (6 bases). This CDR3 is 18 amino acids long. V was clipped by 5 bases and J by 0 bases, with 20 bases between them. CDR1 and CDR2 from the germline V gene are SGHAT and FQNNGV. The CDR3 loop is CASSTPKRRESSYNEQFF. In DNA, the CDR3 is TGTGCCAGCAGCACCCCCAAGCGGCGGGAAAGCTCCTACAATGAGCAGTTCTTC.

The V gene is TRBV27, the J gene TRBJ1-5, with D perhaps TRBD1 (5 bases). This CDR3 comprises 15 residues. Germline lookup yields CDR1 MNHEY and CDR2 SMNVEV (reference sequence). Trimming stripped 3 bases from V and 5 bases from J, with 14 bases between. The CDR3 loop is CASSFGGGADQPQHF. In nucleotides, the CDR3 is TGTGCCAGCAGTTTCGGTGGCGGGGCCGATCAGCCCCAGCATTTT.